Given below is one T cell receptor beta chain in context. The antigen is unknown. A junction end diverges from the germline sequence, so it may reflect a read error. PCR involved 60 Vbeta and 13 Jbeta primers. Produced via immunoSEQ multiplex PCR; TCRdb's table is partial and in-frame only. The table has around 100,000 clones, roughly a tenth seen once. Germline loops: CDR1 SGHAT, CDR2 FQNNGV. This CDR3 is built from 14 residues. The source of the sample is a study of cytomegalovirus exposure and HLA in healthy donors. Each donor's status was that of a healthy bone marrow donor. Nominally healthy donors were sampled, though unrecorded immune exposures were likely. Study observations and caveats: The likely explanation for a cluster of highly shared sequence variants was sequencing artifact. The authors listed over 150 TCR beta chains as cytomegalovirus-associated.

This TCR came from a middle-aged man in good health and CMV-seropositive. V gene TRBV11-2 combines with J gene TRBJ2-3; perhaps TRBD2 as D (6 bases). The sequenced material came from PBMCs. The chain's CDR3 is CASRGPGSKDTQYF. Here the CDR3 DNA reads TGTGCCAGCAGGGGTCCCGGGAGCAAAGATACGCAGTATTTT.